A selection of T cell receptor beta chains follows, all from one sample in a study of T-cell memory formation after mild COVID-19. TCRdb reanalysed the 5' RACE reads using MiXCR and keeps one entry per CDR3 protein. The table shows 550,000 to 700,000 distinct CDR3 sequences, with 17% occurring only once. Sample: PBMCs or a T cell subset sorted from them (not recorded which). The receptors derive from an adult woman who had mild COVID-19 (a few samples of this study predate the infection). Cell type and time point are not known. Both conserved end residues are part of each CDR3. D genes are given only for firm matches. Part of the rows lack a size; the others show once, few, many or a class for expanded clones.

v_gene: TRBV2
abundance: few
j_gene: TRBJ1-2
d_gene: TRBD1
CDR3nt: TGTGCCAGCATCACAGGGACAGGCTATGGCTACACCTTC
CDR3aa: CASITGTGYGYTF

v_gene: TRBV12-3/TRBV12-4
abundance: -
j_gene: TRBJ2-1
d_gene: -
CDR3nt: TGTGCCAGCAGTTCCGGACCGTACTACAATGAGCAGTTCTTC
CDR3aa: CASSSGPYYNEQFF

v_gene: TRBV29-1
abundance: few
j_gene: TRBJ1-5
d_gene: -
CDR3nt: TGCAGCGTTGAAAGTGGAGTTAGCAATCAGCCCCAGCATTTT
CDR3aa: CSVESGVSNQPQHF

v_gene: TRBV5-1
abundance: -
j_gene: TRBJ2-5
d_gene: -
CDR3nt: TGCGCCAGCAAACAGGTGCCCCAAGAGACCCAGTACTTC
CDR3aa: CASKQVPQETQYF

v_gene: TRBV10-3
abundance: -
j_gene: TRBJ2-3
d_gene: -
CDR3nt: TGTGCCATCAGTGAGTGGCAGGGAAGCCCCGAAGATACGCAGTATTTT
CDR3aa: CAISEWQGSPEDTQYF

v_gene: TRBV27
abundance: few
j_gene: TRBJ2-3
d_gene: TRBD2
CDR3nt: TGTGCCAGCACACCGGGACTAGCGCAAAGAGATACGCAGTATTTT
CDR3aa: CASTPGLAQRDTQYF

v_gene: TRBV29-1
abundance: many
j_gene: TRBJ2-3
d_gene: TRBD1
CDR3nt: TGCAGCGTTGCAGGGGGAAACACAGATACGCAGTATTTT
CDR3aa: CSVAGGNTDTQYF

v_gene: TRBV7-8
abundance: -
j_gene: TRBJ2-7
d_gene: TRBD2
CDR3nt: TGTGCCAGCAGCTTAGTTGGGGCGGGAGGCTCCTACGAGCAGTACTTC
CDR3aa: CASSLVGAGGSYEQYF

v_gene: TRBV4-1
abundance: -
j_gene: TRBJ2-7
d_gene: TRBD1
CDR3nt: TGCGCCAGCAGCCAAGGTCAGGGGGCCGGCGAGCAGTACTTC
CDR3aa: CASSQGQGAGEQYF

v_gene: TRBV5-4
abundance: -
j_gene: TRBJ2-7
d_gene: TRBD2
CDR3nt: TGTGCCAGCAGCTTGGTTTGGGAAAGAGCGGGAGACTACGAGCAGTACTTC
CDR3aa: CASSLVWERAGDYEQYF

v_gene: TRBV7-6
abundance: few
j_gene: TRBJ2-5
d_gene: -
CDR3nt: TGTGCCAGCAGCCCGTTGAGGGGGTATTGGCGGGAGTCCTCGGTAGGAGAGACCCAGTACTTC
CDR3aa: CASSPLRGYWRESSVGETQYF

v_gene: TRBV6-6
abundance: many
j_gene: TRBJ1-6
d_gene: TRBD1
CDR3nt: TGTGCCAGCAGAGGGAGGACAGGGGATATTTCACCCCTCCACTTT
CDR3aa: CASRGRTGDISPLHF

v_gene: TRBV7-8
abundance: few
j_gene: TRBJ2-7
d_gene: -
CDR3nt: TGTGCCAGCAGCCCAACTCATCGGGACTCACCAGTCGACTTC
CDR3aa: CASSPTHRDSPVDF

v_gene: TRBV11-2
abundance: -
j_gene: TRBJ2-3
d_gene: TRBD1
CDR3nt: TGTGCCAGCAGCTTATGGGGTCGGGACAGGGGTTTCGATACGCAGTATTTT
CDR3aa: CASSLWGRDRGFDTQYF

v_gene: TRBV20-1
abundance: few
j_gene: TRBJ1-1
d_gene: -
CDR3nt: TGCAGTGCTGTCCAGACAGGTGGGGCGGACACTGAAGCTTTCTTT
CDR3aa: CSAVQTGGADTEAFF

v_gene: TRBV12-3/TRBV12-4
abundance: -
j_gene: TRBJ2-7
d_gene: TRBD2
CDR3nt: TGTGCCAGCAGCCCGGGGCTAGCGGGAGAGAGCCACTACGAGCAGTACTTC
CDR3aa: CASSPGLAGESHYEQYF

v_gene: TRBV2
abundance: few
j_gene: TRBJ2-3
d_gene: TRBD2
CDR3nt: TGTGCCAGCAGATCGGGACTAGCGGGAGCTAGTACGCAGTATTTT
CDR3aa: CASRSGLAGASTQYF

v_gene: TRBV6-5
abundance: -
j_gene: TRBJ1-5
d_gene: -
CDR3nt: TGTGCCAGCAGTTACTCGTCAGGGAACAATCAGCCCCAGCATTTT
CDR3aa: CASSYSSGNNQPQHF

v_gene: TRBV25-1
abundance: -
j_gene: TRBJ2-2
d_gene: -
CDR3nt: TGTGCCAGACGAAGCGAGTCCAACGGGGAGCTGTTTTTT
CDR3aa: CARRSESNGELFF

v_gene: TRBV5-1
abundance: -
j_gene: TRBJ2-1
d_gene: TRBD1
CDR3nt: TGCGCCAGCAGCAGCGGTGACAGGGCCAATGAGCAGTTCTTC
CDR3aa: CASSSGDRANEQFF

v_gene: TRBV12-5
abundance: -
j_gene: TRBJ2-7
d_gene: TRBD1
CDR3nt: TGTGCTAGTGGCTCCGGACAGGCTGCGTACGAGCAGTACTTC
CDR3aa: CASGSGQAAYEQYF

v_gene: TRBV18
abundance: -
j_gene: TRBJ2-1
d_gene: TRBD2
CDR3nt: TGTGCCAGCTCACGATCGTCTAGCGGGAGTTTCGTGGAGCAGTTCTTC
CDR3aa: CASSRSSSGSFVEQFF

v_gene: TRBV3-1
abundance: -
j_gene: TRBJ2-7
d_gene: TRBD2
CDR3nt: TGTGCCAGCAGCCGGCTAGCGGGGGTTGGCCCCTACGAGCAGTACTTC
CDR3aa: CASSRLAGVGPYEQYF

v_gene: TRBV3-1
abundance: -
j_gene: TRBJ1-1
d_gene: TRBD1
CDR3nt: TGTGCCAGCAGCTCTAGACAGGGGGCGAACACTGAAGCTTTCTTT
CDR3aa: CASSSRQGANTEAFF

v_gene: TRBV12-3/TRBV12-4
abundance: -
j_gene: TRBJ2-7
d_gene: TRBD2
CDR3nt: TGTGCCACTTCCCCGGGGGGCTACGAGCAGTACTTC
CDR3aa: CATSPGGYEQYF

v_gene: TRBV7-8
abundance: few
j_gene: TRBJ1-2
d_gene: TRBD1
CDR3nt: TGTGCCAGCAGCTTTAGTGGGACAGGCTATGGCTACACCTTC
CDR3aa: CASSFSGTGYGYTF

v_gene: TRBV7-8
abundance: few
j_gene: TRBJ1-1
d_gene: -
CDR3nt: TGTGCCAGCAGCTTCGATTGGGACACTGAAGCTTTCTTT
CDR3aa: CASSFDWDTEAFF

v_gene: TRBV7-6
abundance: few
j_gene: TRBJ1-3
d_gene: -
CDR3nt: TGTGCCAGCAGCTTAGGGGGGGCGCACGGAAACACCATATATTTT
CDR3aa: CASSLGGAHGNTIYF

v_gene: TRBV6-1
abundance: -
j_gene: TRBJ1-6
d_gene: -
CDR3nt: TGTGCCAGCAGTGAGGGGTCGGGGTATAATTCACCCCTCCACTTT
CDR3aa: CASSEGSGYNSPLHF

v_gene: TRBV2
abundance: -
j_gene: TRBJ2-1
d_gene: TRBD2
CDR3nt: TGTGCCAGCAGTGAGCGGGAGGGGTACAATGAGCAGTTCTTC
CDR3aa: CASSEREGYNEQFF

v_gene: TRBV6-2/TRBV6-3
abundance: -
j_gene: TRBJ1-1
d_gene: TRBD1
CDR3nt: TGTGCCAGCAGTCACCGCGGTAGGGGGCGAGAAGCTTTCTTT
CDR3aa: CASSHRGRGREAFF

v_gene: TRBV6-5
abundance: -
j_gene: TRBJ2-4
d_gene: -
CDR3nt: TGTGCCAGCAGTTACTCTGTCTCAGCCAAAAACATTCAGTACTTC
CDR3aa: CASSYSVSAKNIQYF

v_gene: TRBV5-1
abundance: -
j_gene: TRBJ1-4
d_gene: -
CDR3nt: TGCGCCAGCAGCGGACGTCCGATAGGGGGGAATGAAAAACTGTTTTTT
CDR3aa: CASSGRPIGGNEKLFF

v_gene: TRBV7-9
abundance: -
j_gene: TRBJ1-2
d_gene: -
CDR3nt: TGTGCCAGCAGTGGATTGAACTATGGCTACACCTTC
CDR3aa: CASSGLNYGYTF

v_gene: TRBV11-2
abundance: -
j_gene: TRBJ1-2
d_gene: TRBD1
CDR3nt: TGTGCCAGCAGCGGGTACAGGGGACTTAACTATGGCTACACCTTC
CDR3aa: CASSGYRGLNYGYTF

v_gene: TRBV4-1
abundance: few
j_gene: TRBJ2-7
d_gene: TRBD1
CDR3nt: TGCGCCAGCAGCCAAGGAGGACAGGGGGCGGGGGAGCAGTACTTC
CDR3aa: CASSQGGQGAGEQYF

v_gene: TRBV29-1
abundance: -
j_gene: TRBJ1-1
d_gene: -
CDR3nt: TGCAGCCTTTCCGCGACGGGGGCGCGGGAAGCTTTCTTT
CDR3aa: CSLSATGAREAFF

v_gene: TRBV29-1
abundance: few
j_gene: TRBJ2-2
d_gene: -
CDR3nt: TGCAGCGTTGAAGATCCTGGGGAGCTGTTTTTT
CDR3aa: CSVEDPGELFF

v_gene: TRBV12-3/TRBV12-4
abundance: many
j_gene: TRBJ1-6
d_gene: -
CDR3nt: TGTGCCAGCACTCGCGCAGGGGCTGCAAATTCACCCCTCCACTTT
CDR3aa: CASTRAGAANSPLHF

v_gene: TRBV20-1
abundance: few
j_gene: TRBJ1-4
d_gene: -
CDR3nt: TGCAGTGCACCGGACGGGGATAAAGAAAAACTGTTTTTT
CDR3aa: CSAPDGDKEKLFF

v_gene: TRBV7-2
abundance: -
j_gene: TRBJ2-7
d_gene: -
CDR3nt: TGTGCCAGCAGCTCTATCGGCCACGAGCAGTACTTC
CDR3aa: CASSSIGHEQYF

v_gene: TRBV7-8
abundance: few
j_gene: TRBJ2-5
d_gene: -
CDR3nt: TGTGCCAGCAGCCTGGGGTTTCTGGGGTACCAAGAGACCCAGTACTTC
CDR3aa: CASSLGFLGYQETQYF

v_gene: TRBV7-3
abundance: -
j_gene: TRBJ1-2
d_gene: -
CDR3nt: TGTGCCAGCAGCCCCCAGGACACCTTC
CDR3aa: CASSPQDTF

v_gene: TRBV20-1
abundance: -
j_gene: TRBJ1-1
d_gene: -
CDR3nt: TGCAGTGCTAGAGCACCCACTGGGACTGAAGCTTTCTTT
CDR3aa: CSARAPTGTEAFF

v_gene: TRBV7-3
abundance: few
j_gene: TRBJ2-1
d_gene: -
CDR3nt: TGTGCCAGCAGCCTAGTAGGTGGGCCCAAGGACAATGAGCAGTTCTTC
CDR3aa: CASSLVGGPKDNEQFF

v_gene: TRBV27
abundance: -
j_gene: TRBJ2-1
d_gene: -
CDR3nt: TGTGCCAGCAGTTTTAGCAGAGACTTATACAATGAGCAGTTCTTC
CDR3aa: CASSFSRDLYNEQFF

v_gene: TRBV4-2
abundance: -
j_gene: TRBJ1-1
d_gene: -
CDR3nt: TGTGCCAGCAGCCAAGATCTGGGAGTGAACACTGAAGCTTTCTTT
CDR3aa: CASSQDLGVNTEAFF

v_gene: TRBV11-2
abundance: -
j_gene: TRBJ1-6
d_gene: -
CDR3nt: TGTGCCAGCAGCGGCCCGTACACTTCACCCCTCCACTTT
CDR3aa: CASSGPYTSPLHF

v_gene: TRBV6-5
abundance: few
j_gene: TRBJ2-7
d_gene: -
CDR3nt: TGTGCCAGCAACTCCTGGTCGGACGAGCAGTACTTC
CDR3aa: CASNSWSDEQYF

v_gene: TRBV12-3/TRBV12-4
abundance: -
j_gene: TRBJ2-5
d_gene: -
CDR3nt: TGTGCCAGCTCGACTTGGGACTTGGGGATGGAGACCCAGTACTTC
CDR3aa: CASSTWDLGMETQYF

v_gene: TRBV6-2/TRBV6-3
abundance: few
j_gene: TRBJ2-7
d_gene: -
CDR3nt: TGTGCCAGCAGTTACGGGGCTAACTCCTACGAGCAGTACTTC
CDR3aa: CASSYGANSYEQYF

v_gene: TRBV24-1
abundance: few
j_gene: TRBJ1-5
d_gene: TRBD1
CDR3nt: TGTGCCACCAGTGACCCCGACAGGGGAGGGCCTATCAGATGGCATTTT
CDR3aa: CATSDPDRGGPIRWHF

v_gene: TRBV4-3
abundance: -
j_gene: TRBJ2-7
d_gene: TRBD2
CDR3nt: TGCGCCAGCAGCCGTTGGACTAGCGGGAGAGACTTCTCCTACGAGCAGTACTTC
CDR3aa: CASSRWTSGRDFSYEQYF

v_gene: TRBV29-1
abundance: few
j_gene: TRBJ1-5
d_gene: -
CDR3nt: TGCAGCGTTGAGGGAAGCAATCAGCCCCAGCATTTT
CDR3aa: CSVEGSNQPQHF